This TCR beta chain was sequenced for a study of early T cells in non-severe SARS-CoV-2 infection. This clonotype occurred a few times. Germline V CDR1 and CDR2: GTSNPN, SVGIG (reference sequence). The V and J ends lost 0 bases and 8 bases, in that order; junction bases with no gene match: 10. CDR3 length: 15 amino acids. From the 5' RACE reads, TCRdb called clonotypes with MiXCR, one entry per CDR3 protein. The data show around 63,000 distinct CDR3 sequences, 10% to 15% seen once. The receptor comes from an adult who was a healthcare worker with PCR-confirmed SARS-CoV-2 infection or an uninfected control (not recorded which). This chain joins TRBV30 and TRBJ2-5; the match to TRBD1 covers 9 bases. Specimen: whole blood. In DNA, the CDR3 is TGTGCCTGGAGTGTAACCGGGACAGGGAGAGGAACCCAGTACTTC. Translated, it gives CAWSVTGTGRGTQYF.